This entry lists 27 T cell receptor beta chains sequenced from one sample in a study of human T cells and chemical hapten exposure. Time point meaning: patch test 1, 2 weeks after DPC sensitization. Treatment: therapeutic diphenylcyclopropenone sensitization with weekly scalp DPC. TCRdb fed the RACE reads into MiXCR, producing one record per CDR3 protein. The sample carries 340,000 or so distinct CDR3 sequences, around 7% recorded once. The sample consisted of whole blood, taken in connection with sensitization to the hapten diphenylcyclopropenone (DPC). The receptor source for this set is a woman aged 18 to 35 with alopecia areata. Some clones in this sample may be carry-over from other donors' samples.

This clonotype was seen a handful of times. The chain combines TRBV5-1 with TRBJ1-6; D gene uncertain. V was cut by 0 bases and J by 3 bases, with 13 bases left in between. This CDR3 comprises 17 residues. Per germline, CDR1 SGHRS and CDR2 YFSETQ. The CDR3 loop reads CASSLERAQDYNSPLHF. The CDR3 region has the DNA TGCGCCAGCAGCTTGGAACGCGCGCAGGACTATAATTCACCCCTCCACTTT.

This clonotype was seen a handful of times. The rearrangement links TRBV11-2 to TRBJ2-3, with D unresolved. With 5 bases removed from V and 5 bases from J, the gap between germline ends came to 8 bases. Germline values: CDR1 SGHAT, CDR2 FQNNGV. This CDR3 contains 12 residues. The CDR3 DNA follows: TGTGCCAGCAGCCACGATGTAGATACGCAGTATTTT. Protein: CASSHDVDTQYF. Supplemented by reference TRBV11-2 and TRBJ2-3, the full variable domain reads EAGVAQSPRYKIIEKRQSVAFWCNPISGHATLYWYQQILGQGPKLLIQFQNNGVVDDSQLPKDRFSAERLKGVDSTLKIQPAKLEDSAVYLCASSHDVDTQYFGPGTRLTVL.

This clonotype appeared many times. CDR3 sequence reads: CASSLASGGLYEQYF. The CDR3 nucleotides read TGTGCCAGCAGTTTAGCTAGCGGGGGGCTCTACGAGCAGTACTTC. The chain joins TRBV27 to TRBJ2-7; 11 bases fit TRBD2. The V and J ends lost 2 bases and 3 bases, in that order; junction bases with no gene match: 3. The germline V gene encodes CDR1 MNHEY and CDR2 SMNVEV (reference sequence). This CDR3 contains 15 residues.

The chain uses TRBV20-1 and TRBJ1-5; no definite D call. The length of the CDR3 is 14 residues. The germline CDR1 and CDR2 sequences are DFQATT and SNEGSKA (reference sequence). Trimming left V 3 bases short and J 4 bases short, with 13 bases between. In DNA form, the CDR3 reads TGCAGTGCTAGGTGGGCAGCTTCAAATCAGCCCCAGCATTTT. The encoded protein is CSARWAASNQPQHF.

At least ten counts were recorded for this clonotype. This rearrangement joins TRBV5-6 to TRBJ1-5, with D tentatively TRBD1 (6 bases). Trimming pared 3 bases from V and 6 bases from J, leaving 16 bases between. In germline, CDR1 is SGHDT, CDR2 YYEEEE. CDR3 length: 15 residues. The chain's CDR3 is CASSSRTASAQPQHF. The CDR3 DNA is TGTGCCAGCAGCTCTAGGACAGCCTCCGCTCAGCCCCAGCATTTT.

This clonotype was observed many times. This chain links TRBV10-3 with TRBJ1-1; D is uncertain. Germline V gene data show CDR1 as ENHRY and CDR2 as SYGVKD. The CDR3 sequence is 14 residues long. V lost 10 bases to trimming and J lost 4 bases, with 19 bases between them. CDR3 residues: CATADLPEGTEAFF. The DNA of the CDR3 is TGTGCCACCGCGGACTTACCGGAGGGCACTGAAGCTTTCTTT.

CDR3 DNA sequence: TGTGCCAGCAGCCGACAGGGTGGGAGTTCACCCCTCCACTTT. As protein: CASSRQGGSSPLHF. V gene TRBV12-3 or TRBV12-4 combines with J gene TRBJ1-6; 7 nucleotides match TRBD1. The CDR3 has 14 amino acids. The V segment lost 6 bases and the J segment 9 bases; nucleotides outside the gene matches: 8.

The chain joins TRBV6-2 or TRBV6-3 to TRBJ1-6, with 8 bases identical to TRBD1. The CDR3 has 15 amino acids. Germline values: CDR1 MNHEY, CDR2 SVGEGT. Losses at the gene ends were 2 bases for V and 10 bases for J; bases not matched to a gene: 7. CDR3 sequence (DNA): TGTGCCAGCAGTTACCCGGGACAGGCATTATCACCCCTCCACTTT. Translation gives CASSYPGQALSPLHF.

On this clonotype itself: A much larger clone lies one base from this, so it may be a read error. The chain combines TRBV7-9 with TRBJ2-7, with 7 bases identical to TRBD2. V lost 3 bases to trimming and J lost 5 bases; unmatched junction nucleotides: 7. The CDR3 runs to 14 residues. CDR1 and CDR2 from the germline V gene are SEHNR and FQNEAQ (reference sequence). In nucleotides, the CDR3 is TGTGCCAGCAGCTTTACCGGGACTATAGACGAGCAGTACTTC. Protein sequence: CASSFTGTIDEQYF. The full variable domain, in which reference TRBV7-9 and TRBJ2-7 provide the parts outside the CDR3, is DTGVSQNPRHKITKRGQNVTFRCDPISEHNRLYWYRQTLGQGPEFLTYFQNEAQLEKSRLLSDRFSAERPKGSFSTLEIQRTEQGDSAMYLCASSFTGTIDEQYFGPGTRLTVT.

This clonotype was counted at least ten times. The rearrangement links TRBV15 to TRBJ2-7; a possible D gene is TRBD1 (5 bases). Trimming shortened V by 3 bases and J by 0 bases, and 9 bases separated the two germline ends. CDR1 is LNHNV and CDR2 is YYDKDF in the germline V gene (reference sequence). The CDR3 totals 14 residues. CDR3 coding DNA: TGTGCCACCAGCAGGTTACAGGACTCCTACGAGCAGTACTTC. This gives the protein CATSRLQDSYEQYF.

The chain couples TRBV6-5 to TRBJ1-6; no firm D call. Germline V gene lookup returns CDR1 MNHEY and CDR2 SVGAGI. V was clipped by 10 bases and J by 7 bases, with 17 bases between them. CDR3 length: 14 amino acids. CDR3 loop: CATSRTLWNSPLHF. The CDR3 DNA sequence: TGTGCCACCTCCCGGACTTTGTGGAATTCACCCCTCCACTTT.

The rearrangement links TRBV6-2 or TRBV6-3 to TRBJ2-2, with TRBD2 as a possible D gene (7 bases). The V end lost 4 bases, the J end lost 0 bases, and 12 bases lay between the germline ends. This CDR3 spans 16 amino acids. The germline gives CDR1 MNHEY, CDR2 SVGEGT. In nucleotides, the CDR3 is TGTGCCAGCAGTTCCGCGGGGGCCACGAACACCGGGGAGCTGTTTTTT. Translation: CASSSAGATNTGELFF.

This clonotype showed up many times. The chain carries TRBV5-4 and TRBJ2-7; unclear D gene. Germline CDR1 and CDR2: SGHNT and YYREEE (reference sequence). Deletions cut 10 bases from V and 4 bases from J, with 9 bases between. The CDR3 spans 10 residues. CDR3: CAANPYEQYF. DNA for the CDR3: TGTGCCGCGAACCCGTACGAGCAGTACTTC.

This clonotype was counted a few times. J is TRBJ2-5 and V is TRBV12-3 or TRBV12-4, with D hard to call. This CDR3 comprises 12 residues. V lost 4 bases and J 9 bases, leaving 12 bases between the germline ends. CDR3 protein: CASSSPFGPQYF. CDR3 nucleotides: TGTGCCAGCAGTTCCCCATTCGGGCCCCAGTACTTC.

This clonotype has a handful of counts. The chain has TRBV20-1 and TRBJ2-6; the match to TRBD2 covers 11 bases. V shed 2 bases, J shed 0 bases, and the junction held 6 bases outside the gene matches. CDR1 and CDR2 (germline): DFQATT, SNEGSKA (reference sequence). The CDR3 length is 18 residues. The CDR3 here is CSARQTGLAVSGANVLTF. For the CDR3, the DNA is TGCAGTGCTAGACAAACGGGACTAGCGGTCTCTGGGGCCAACGTCCTGACTTTC.

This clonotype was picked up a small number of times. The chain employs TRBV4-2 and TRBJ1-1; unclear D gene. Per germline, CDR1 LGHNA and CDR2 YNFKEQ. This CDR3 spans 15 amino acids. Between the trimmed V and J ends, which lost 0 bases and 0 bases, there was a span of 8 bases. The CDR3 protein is CASSQDGGVNTEAFF. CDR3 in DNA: TGTGCCAGCAGCCAAGATGGCGGGGTGAACACTGAAGCTTTCTTT.

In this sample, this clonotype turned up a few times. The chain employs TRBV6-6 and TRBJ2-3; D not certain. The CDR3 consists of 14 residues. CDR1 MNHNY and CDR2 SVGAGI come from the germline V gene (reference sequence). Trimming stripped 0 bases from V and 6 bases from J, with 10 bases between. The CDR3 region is CASSYSLLEDTQYF. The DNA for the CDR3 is TGTGCCAGCAGTTACTCTCTCCTCGAGGATACGCAGTATTTT.

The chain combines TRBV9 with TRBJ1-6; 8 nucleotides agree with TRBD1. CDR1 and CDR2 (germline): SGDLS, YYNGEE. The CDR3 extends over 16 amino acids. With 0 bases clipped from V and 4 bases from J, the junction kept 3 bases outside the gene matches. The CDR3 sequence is CASSVGGTGYNSPLHF. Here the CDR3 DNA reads TGTGCCAGCAGCGTAGGGGGGACAGGATATAATTCACCCCTCCACTTT.

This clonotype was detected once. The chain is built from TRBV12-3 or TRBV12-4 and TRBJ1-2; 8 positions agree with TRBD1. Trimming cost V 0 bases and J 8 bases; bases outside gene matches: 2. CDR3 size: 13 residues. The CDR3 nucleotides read TGTGCCAGCAGTTTAGCGGACAGGGCGGGCTACACCTTC. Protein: CASSLADRAGYTF.

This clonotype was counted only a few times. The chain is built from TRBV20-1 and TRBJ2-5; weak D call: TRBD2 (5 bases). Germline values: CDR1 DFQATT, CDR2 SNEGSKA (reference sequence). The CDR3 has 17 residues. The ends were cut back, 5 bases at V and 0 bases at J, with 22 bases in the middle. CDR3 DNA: TGCAGTGCTCGATCCCCCTCGTCTAGCAGGTACCAAGAGACCCAGTACTTC. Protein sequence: CSARSPSSSRYQETQYF.

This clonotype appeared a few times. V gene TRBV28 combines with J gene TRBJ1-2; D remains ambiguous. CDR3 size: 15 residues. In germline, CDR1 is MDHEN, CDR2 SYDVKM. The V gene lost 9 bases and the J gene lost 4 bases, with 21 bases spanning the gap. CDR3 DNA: TGTGCCAGTACGGGTCAGATCTTTACATTCTATGGCTACACCTTC. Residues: CASTGQIFTFYGYTF.

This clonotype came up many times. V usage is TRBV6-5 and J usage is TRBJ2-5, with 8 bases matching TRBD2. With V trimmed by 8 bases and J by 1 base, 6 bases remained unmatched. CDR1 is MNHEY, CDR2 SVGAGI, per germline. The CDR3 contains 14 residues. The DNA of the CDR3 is TGTGCCAGCGGGCTAGCGGGCTCCCAAGAGACCCAGTACTTC. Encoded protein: CASGLAGSQETQYF.

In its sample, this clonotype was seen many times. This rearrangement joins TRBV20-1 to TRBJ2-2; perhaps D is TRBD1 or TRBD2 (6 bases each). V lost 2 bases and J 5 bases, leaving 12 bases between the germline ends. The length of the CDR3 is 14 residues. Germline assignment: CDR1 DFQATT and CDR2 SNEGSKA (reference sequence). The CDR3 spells CSARKGGNTGELFF. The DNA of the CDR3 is TGCAGTGCTAGAAAGGGGGGCAATACCGGGGAGCTGTTTTTT.

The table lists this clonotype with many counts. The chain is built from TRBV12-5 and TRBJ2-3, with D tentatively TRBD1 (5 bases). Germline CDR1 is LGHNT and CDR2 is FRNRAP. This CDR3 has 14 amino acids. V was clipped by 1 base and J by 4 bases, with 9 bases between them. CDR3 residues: CASGLGGAADTQYF. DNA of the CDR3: TGTGCTAGTGGTTTGGGTGGGGCAGCAGATACGCAGTATTTT. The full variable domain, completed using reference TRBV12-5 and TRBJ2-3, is DARVTQTPRHKVTEMGQEVTMRCQPILGHNTVFWYRQTMMQGLELLAYFRNRAPLDDSGMPKDRFSAEMPDATLATLKIQPSEPRDSAVYFCASGLGGAADTQYFGPGTRLTVL.

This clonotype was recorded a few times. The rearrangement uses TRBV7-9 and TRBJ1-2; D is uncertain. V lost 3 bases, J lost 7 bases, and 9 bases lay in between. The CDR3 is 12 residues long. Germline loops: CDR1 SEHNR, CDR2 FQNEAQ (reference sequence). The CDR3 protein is CASSFSGGGYTF. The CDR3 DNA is TGTGCCAGCAGCTTTAGTGGTGGTGGCTACACCTTC.

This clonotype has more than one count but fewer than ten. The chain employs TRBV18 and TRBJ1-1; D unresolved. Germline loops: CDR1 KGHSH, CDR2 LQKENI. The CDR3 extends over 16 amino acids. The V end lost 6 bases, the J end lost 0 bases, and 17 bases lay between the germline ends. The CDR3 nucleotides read TGTGCCAGCTCCCCTGGAAGGAAAGTCATGAACACTGAAGCTTTCTTT. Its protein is CASSPGRKVMNTEAFF.

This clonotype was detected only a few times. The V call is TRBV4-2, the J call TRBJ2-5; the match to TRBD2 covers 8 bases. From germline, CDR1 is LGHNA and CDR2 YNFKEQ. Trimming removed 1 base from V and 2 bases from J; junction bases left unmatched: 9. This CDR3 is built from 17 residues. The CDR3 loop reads CASSQGVAGGTQETQYF. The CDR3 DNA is TGTGCCAGCAGCCAAGGTGTTGCGGGGGGCACACAAGAGACCCAGTACTTC.